One TCR beta chain is described in this entry. This specimen comes from a study of blood T cell repertoires in COVID-19. How the authors handled the data: Scientists estimated how many nucleated cells there were by amplifying reference gene primers. Profiling relied on immunoSEQ multiplex PCR, and the TCRdb table lists in-frame clones only, not all of them. Clone size and the V and J calls come from that table; the DNA yielded D and trimming. The data show some 130,000 clones, 55% to 75% seen once. Germline V gene lookup returns CDR1 LGHDT and CDR2 YNNKEL (reference sequence). V was clipped by 0 bases and J by 5 bases, with 13 bases between them. The CDR3 length is 16 residues.

This rearrangement joins TRBV3-1 (or the pseudogene TRBV3-2) to TRBJ2-2; possibly TRBD1 for D (6 bases). The receptor comes from a woman between 65 and 79 years old with acute or convalescent COVID-19. Sample: peripheral blood. This CDR3 reads CASSQEARTATGELFF. As DNA, the CDR3 is TGTGCCAGCAGCCAAGAAGCACGGACAGCTACCGGGGAGCTGTTTTTT.